These 28 T cell receptor beta chains originate from one sample sequenced in a study of blood T cell repertoires in COVID-19. TCRdb keeps only in-frame clones here, not all; method: immunoSEQ multiplex PCR. The sample has over 200,000 clones, about 91% seen once. The sample taken for sequencing was peripheral blood. The receptors stem from a man between 18 and 29 years old with active or convalescent COVID-19.

V usage is TRBV30 and J usage is TRBJ2-2; 10 nucleotides match TRBD1. This CDR3 spans 13 amino acids. V lost 4 bases and J lost 5; bases outside the gene matches: 1. CDR1 is GTSNPN, CDR2 SVGIG, per germline (reference sequence). The CDR3 sequence is CAWMDRGTGELFF. The CDR3 DNA reads TGTGCCTGGATGGACAGGGGGACCGGGGAGCTGTTTTTT.

The chain employs TRBV30 and TRBJ2-1; 13 bases agree with TRBD2. The CDR3 length is 16 residues. V lost 0 bases to trimming and J lost 1 base; unmatched junction nucleotides: 0. The germline CDR1 and CDR2 sequences are GTSNPN and SVGIG (reference sequence). CDR3 sequence reads: CAWSVLAGGSYNEQFF. The CDR3 bases are TGTGCCTGGAGTGTACTAGCGGGAGGGTCCTACAATGAGCAGTTCTTC.

This clone is a singleton in its sample. This chain joins TRBV5-1 and TRBJ2-3, with 10 bases identical to TRBD1. Germline V gene lookup returns CDR1 SGHRS and CDR2 YFSETQ. This CDR3 comprises 16 residues. The ends lost 0 bases at V and 5 bases at J; junction bases unmatched: 6. The CDR3 reads CASSLGGQGVGDTQYF. The CDR3 nucleotides read TGCGCCAGCAGCTTGGGTGGACAGGGGGTAGGAGATACGCAGTATTTT.

The chain has TRBV18 and TRBJ2-3; D is uncertain. Germline V gene lookup returns CDR1 KGHSH and CDR2 LQKENI. Between the trimmed V and J ends, which lost 3 bases and 1 base, there was a span of 8 bases. The CDR3 has 14 residues. The CDR3 DNA reads as TGTGCCAGCTCACCGGAGTTGGGCACAGATACGCAGTATTTT. Protein sequence: CASSPELGTDTQYF.

The rearrangement uses TRBV4-1 and TRBJ1-2; the D is unclear. V lost 1 base, J lost 4 bases, and 7 bases lay in between. CDR3 size: 13 residues. The V gene's germline CDR1 is MGHRA and CDR2 YSYEKL. CDR3 region: CASSQGGGYGYTF. In DNA form, the CDR3 reads TGCGCCAGCAGCCAAGGAGGTGGCTATGGCTACACCTTC.

This chain connects TRBV7-2 to TRBJ2-3, with 8 bases that match TRBD2. The CDR3 spans 15 residues. V lost 6 bases and J lost 3; bases outside the gene matches: 8. Germline CDR1 SGHTA, CDR2 FQGNSA. The chain's CDR3 is CASSRKRERTDTQYF. CDR3 bases: TGTGCCAGCAGTCGAAAGCGGGAGCGGACAGATACGCAGTATTTT.

This clone was seen once. The chain employs TRBV10-3 and TRBJ2-5; D gene ambiguous. CDR1 is ENHRY, CDR2 SYGVKD, per germline. The CDR3 extends over 15 amino acids. Trimming removed 4 bases from V and 0 bases from J, with 12 bases in between. The DNA for the CDR3 is TGTGCCATCAGTGCTCCAGGTTCCAACCAAGAGACCCAGTACTTC. This codes for CAISAPGSNQETQYF.

The rearrangement links TRBV27 to TRBJ2-2; 9 bases are a match to TRBD1. V lost 6 bases to trimming and J lost 6 bases; unmatched junction nucleotides: 11. This CDR3 region has 16 residues. CDR1 and CDR2 (germline): MNHEY, SMNVEV (reference sequence). CDR3 in DNA: TGTGCCAGCAGACTAATCGGGACAGGGTTGGCCGGGGAGCTGTTTTTT. Translation: CASRLIGTGLAGELFF.

This clone came up once. V gene TRBV5-3 combines with J gene TRBJ2-5, with 9 bases that match TRBD1. TRBV5-3 is reported as an ORF; its role is uncertain. V shed 4 bases, J shed 5 bases, and the junction held 3 bases outside the gene matches. This CDR3 spans 13 amino acids. The CDR3 DNA follows: TGTGCCAGAAGCCGGGACAGGGAGGAGACCCAGTACTTC. Encoded protein: CARSRDREETQYF.

This rearrangement joins TRBV9 to TRBJ2-7; TRBD1 aligns across 10 bases. This CDR3 comprises 17 residues. The V gene end was trimmed by 0 bases and the J gene end by 2 bases; junction bases not matched to a gene: 8. CDR1 is SGDLS and CDR2 is YYNGEE in the germline V gene. The CDR3 is CASSVDDLGTGAYEQYF. DNA of the CDR3: TGTGCCAGCAGCGTAGATGATCTTGGGACAGGGGCCTACGAGCAGTACTTC.

This chain links TRBV24-1 with TRBJ2-2, with TRBD2 matching 8 bases. The germline gives CDR1 KGHDR, CDR2 SFDVKD. The CDR3 has 17 residues. V was clipped by 4 bases and J by 0 bases; unmatched bases: 6. For the CDR3, the DNA is TGTGCCACCAGTGACTCCATAGCGGGAACGAACACCGGGGAGCTGTTTTTT. Encoded protein: CATSDSIAGTNTGELFF.

This sequence joins TRBV18 and TRBJ2-1; TRBD2 matches at 8 bases. Per germline, CDR1 KGHSH and CDR2 LQKENI. The CDR3 consists of 16 residues. The V and J ends lost 4 bases and 7 bases, in that order; junction bases with no gene match: 12. Written as DNA, the CDR3 is TGTGCCAGCTCACTCCCGGACGGTGGCGGGAGGAATGAGCAGTTCTTC. Translating gives CASSLPDGGGRNEQFF. Based on the CDR3 plus reference TRBV18 and TRBJ2-1, the full variable domain is NAGVMQNPRHLVRRRGQEARLRCSPMKGHSHVYWYRQLPEEGLKFMVYLQKENIIDESGMPKERFSAEFPKEGPSILRIQQVVRGDSAAYFCASSLPDGGGRNEQFFGPGTRLTVL.

The chain recombines TRBV6-1 with TRBJ1-2, with D perhaps TRBD1 (6 bases). This CDR3 contains 15 residues. Germline CDR1 reads MNHNS; CDR2 reads SASEGT. Trimming left V 0 bases short and J 8 bases short, with 16 bases between. DNA for the CDR3: TGTGCCAGCAGTGAAGCGGGGGCAGGGTATGAAGGCTACACCTTC. Translating it yields CASSEAGAGYEGYTF.

This clone was recorded once. V gene TRBV12-5 combines with J gene TRBJ2-2, with TRBD2 as a possible D gene (5 bases). The V end lost 9 bases, the J end lost 6 bases, and 14 bases lay between the germline ends. The CDR3 runs to 13 residues. From germline, CDR1 is LGHNT and CDR2 FRNRAP. CDR3 in amino acids: CASREGSAGELFF. The CDR3 coding sequence is TGTGCTAGCCGAGAGGGATCGGCCGGGGAGCTGTTTTTT.

The V gene is TRBV7-9, the J gene TRBJ1-3; D is perhaps TRBD1 (5 bases). The CDR3 is 14 residues long. CDR1 is SEHNR and CDR2 is FQNEAQ in the germline V gene (reference sequence). V shed 2 bases and J shed 7 bases, with 12 bases lying between them. The CDR3 DNA follows: TGTGCCAGCAGCTTAAGCTCCGGGGGGAACACCATATATTTT. Its translation is CASSLSSGGNTIYF.

The genes are TRBV6-5 and TRBJ2-7; weak D call: TRBD1 (6 bases). V shed 0 bases and J shed 1 base, with 10 bases lying between them. This CDR3 spans 15 amino acids. Germline values: CDR1 MNHEY, CDR2 SVGAGI. The CDR3 DNA is TGTGCCAGCAGTTACTCGGCCAGGGGATCCTACGAGCAGTACTTC. Translation: CASSYSARGSYEQYF.

This clone has a count of ten or more. The chain couples TRBV19 to TRBJ1-1; D gene uncertain. The V end lost 6 bases, the J end lost 0 bases, and 8 bases lay between the germline ends. The CDR3 extends over 13 amino acids. Germline V gene sequence: CDR1 LNHDA, CDR2 SQIVND (reference sequence). The CDR3 loop reads CASSPSMNTEAFF. The CDR3 bases are TGTGCCAGTAGCCCTAGCATGAACACTGAAGCTTTCTTT.

The chain has TRBV19 and TRBJ1-4; D unclear. V shed 1 base and J shed 0 bases, with 6 bases lying between them. This CDR3 comprises 15 residues. The germline V gene has CDR1 LNHDA and CDR2 SQIVND (reference sequence). This CDR3 reads CASSIARATNEKLFF. CDR3 DNA sequence: TGTGCCAGTAGTATAGCGAGGGCAACTAATGAAAAACTGTTTTTT.

The V call is TRBV12-3 or TRBV12-4, the J call TRBJ2-7; D may be TRBD2 (6 bases). V was clipped by 6 bases and J by 5 bases, with 14 bases between them. This CDR3 has 13 amino acids. CDR3 residues: CASSVREPDEQYF. The CDR3 DNA follows: TGTGCCAGCAGCGTACGGGAGCCCGACGAGCAGTACTTC.

This clone was recorded once. V gene TRBV7-2 combines with J gene TRBJ2-2; weak D call: TRBD1 (7 bases). Trimming removed 3 bases at V and 5 bases at J, with 16 bases between. The germline V gene encodes CDR1 SGHTA and CDR2 FQGNSA. This CDR3 contains 16 residues. The CDR3 reads CASSLRAGQPTGELFF. CDR3 DNA: TGTGCCAGCAGCTTGAGGGCGGGACAGCCTACCGGGGAGCTGTTTTTT.

This chain joins TRBV7-9 and TRBJ1-5; D remains ambiguous. Germline V CDR1 and CDR2: SEHNR, FQNEAQ (reference sequence). The ends were cut back, 4 bases at V and 6 bases at J, with 22 bases in the middle. The CDR3 loop spans 17 amino acids. In nucleotides, the CDR3 is TGTGCCAGCAGCTCCGCTCTGGCAGAAGAGGCGGGTCAGCCCCAGCATTTT. This sequence encodes CASSSALAEEAGQPQHF.

This clone was counted once. The CDR3 region is CASSLVTSGRHREQYF. Written as DNA, the CDR3 is TGTGCCAGCAGCTTAGTGACTAGCGGGAGGCACCGCGAGCAGTACTTC. The genes are TRBV7-9 and TRBJ2-7; 13 bases align to TRBD2. Germline values: CDR1 SEHNR, CDR2 FQNEAQ (reference sequence). The junction had 6 bases not matched to a gene; V was cut back by 1 base and J by 6 bases. The CDR3 has 16 residues.

The CDR3 DNA sequence: TGTGCCATCAGGGGACAGGGAGGGGGATACACTGAAGCTTTCTTT. It yields the protein CAIRGQGGGYTEAFF. The V and J genes are TRBV10-3 and TRBJ1-1; 9 positions agree with TRBD1. The CDR3 extends over 15 amino acids. V dropped 6 bases and J dropped 3; count of bases not matched to a gene: 8. Looked up from germline, CDR1 is ENHRY and CDR2 is SYGVKD.

The V call is TRBV19, the J call TRBJ2-1; a possible D gene is TRBD2 (6 bases). Germline lookup yields CDR1 LNHDA and CDR2 SQIVND (reference sequence). V lost 6 bases and J lost 7, with 16 bases in between. This CDR3 has 14 residues. The CDR3 sequence: CASSRLGGRNEQFF. DNA of the CDR3: TGTGCCAGTAGCCGATTGGGAGGCAGAAATGAGCAGTTCTTC.

In DNA, the CDR3 is TGCGCCAGCAGCTTTCTGGGGCTCAATGAAAAACTGTTTTTT. Protein sequence: CASSFLGLNEKLFF. J is TRBJ1-4 and V is TRBV5-1; TRBD1 is a possible D gene (5 bases). CDR1 and CDR2 (germline): SGHRS, YFSETQ. This CDR3 is 14 amino acids long. The ends were cut back, 2 bases at V and 5 bases at J, with 10 bases in the middle.

The CDR3 DNA sequence: TGTGCCAGCAGCGTAGAAGGAGGGGTCAATCAGCCCCAGCATTTT. Residues: CASSVEGGVNQPQHF. This chain links TRBV9 with TRBJ1-5, with D perhaps matching TRBD1 (5 bases). Between the trimmed V and J ends, which lost 0 bases and 3 bases, there was a span of 10 bases. Germline values: CDR1 SGDLS, CDR2 YYNGEE. The CDR3 consists of 15 residues.

This clone has just one count. The V gene is TRBV28, the J gene TRBJ2-5; a possible D gene is TRBD2 (6 bases). From germline, CDR1 is MDHEN and CDR2 SYDVKM. There are 15 residues in the CDR3. V lost 6 bases and J 2 bases, leaving 16 bases between the germline ends. In nucleotides, the CDR3 is TGTGCCAGCAGAACTGGGGGACTGAGACAAGAGACCCAGTACTTC. It encodes CASRTGGLRQETQYF.

This chain uses TRBV2 with TRBJ1-1; D perhaps matches TRBD1 (5 bases). CDR3 size: 16 residues. Trimming stripped 1 base from V and 0 bases from J, with 12 bases between. Germline V CDR1 and CDR2: SNHLY, FYNNEI. CDR3 residues: CASSEVGGTLNTEAFF. DNA for the CDR3: TGTGCCAGCAGTGAAGTCGGGGGAACCTTGAACACTGAAGCTTTCTTT. Together with reference TRBV2 and TRBJ1-1, the CDR3 gives the full variable domain: EPEVTQTPSHQVTQMGQEVILRCVPISNHLYFYWYRQILGQKVEFLVSFYNNEISEKSEIFDDQFSVERPDGSNFTLKIRSTKLEDSAMYFCASSEVGGTLNTEAFFGQGTRLTVV.